This TCR beta chain came from a study of cytomegalovirus exposure and HLA in healthy donors. In this sample, this clone turned up once. A junction boundary mismatches the germline segment, possibly from a read error. It was with 60 Vbeta and 13 Jbeta primers that the PCR ran. Produced via immunoSEQ multiplex PCR; TCRdb's table is partial and in-frame only. The data hold 160,000 or so clones, with 84% observed a single time. The CDR3 is 16 amino acids. Germline V CDR1 and CDR2: SEHNR, FQNEAQ (reference sequence). The TCR was taken from a man aged 18 to 30 in good health and CMV-seronegative. V is TRBV7-9 and J is TRBJ1-5; 9 positions match TRBD1. The sequenced material came from PBMCs. The CDR3 region has the DNA TGTTCCAGCAGCCCCGGGACAGGGCTAAGCAATCAGCCCCAGCATTTT. Encoded protein: CSSSPGTGLSNQPQHF.